This T cell receptor beta chain was observed in a study of cytomegalovirus exposure and HLA in healthy donors. Study observations and caveats: A later analysis reportedly found that, within productive TCRs, an Asian-associated ancestry cluster had fewer N-insertions than the mean observed across the 666 donors. From TCR beta sequences, most subjects' HLA-A and HLA-B alleles were reportedly predicted accurately. More than 150 TCR beta chains were listed as cytomegalovirus-associated.

Notes on this clone: Its specificity is not known.

Each donor was nominally healthy when sampled (though unrecorded immune exposures were likely). Trimming stripped 5 bases from V and 3 bases from J, with 14 bases between. Germline values: CDR1 LGHNT, CDR2 FRNRAP. The CDR3 spans 15 residues. With 60 Vbeta and 13 Jbeta primers, the PCR was carried out. Libraries were prepared by immunoSEQ multiplex PCR; TCRdb keeps only in-frame clonotypes and omits some of them. This sample has about 100,000 clones, with around 80% found just once. The gene calls are TRBV12-5 and TRBJ1-3, with D possibly TRBD1 on 5 matching bases. The source is a woman aged 60-70 years in good health and CMV-seronegative. The sample was PBMCs. The DNA of the CDR3 is TGTGCTAGTGGTCAATCGACAGAGCGTGGAAACACCATATATTTT. As protein: CASGQSTERGNTIYF.